The 5 T cell receptor beta chains given below trace back to one sample, sequenced in a study of blood T cell repertoires in COVID-19. Repertoires were generated with immunoSEQ multiplex PCR, while TCRdb's copy carries only in-frame clones and drops some. The sample records nearly 65,000 clones, around 80% being singletons. Sequencing was carried out using peripheral blood. These TCRs come from a human donor in a cohort sampled during active COVID-19.

The chain links TRBV11-2 to TRBJ2-1, with TRBD2 matching 9 bases. The V and J ends lost 1 base and 6 bases, in that order; junction bases with no gene match: 10. Germline CDR1 is SGHAT and CDR2 is FQNNGV. This CDR3 comprises 17 residues. The CDR3 protein is CASSLVRWTSEFNEQFF. The CDR3 DNA is TGTGCCAGCAGCTTAGTACGGTGGACTAGCGAATTCAATGAGCAGTTCTTC.

The chain recombines TRBV19 with TRBJ1-2; D remains unclear. Germline V gene data show CDR1 as LNHDA and CDR2 as SQIVND (reference sequence). V shed 7 bases and J shed 3 bases, with 18 bases lying between them. The length of the CDR3 is 15 residues. In nucleotides, the CDR3 is TGTGCCAGTACCTCGGGTCCCGACCTTTACTATGGCTACACCTTC. Encoded protein: CASTSGPDLYYGYTF.

This clone was counted a few times. The chain carries TRBV7-2 and TRBJ2-7, with TRBD2 matching 7 bases. The CDR3 consists of 17 residues. Trimming took 5 bases from V and 2 from J; bases not matched to a gene: 15. CDR1 is SGHTA, CDR2 FQGNSA, per germline. The CDR3 spells CASSVGTGGVGPYEQYF. Here the CDR3 DNA reads TGTGCCAGCAGCGTCGGAACGGGGGGAGTGGGGCCCTACGAGCAGTACTTC.

The CDR3 loop is CASSLAVKETQYF. CDR3 coding DNA: TGTGCCAGCAGCTTAGCCGTTAAAGAGACCCAGTACTTC. The chain is built from TRBV11-2 and TRBJ2-5, with D hard to call. This CDR3 comprises 13 residues. V gave up 1 base and J gave up 3 bases, with 6 bases separating them. Per germline, CDR1 SGHAT and CDR2 FQNNGV.

A single count supports this clone. The rearrangement links TRBV28 to TRBJ2-7; TRBD2 matches 7 bases. The V gene end was trimmed by 5 bases and the J gene end by 2 bases; junction bases not matched to a gene: 9. Germline CDR1 reads MDHEN; CDR2 reads SYDVKM. The length of the CDR3 is 15 residues. CDR3 coding DNA: TGTGCCAGCAGTCCCCGGGGGAGGGAGACCTACGAGCAGTACTTC. Residues: CASSPRGRETYEQYF.